This T cell receptor beta chain was captured in a study of blood T cells in healthy people across ages. It was with a sample-barcoded 5' primer and a J-beta primer mix that a second PCR of about 6 to 12 cycles was run. Tags on each cDNA molecule came from a template-switch adaptor with 12 random nucleotides. Each CDR3 protein is one row after TCRdb ran MiXCR on the 5' RACE reads. The table lists roughly 1.7 million distinct CDR3 sequences, about 35% of them singletons. The study, taken as a whole, reports: Per million T cells, TCR beta diversity dropped roughly linearly as age increased. Donor CMV status was unknown, possibly confounding expanded clonotype changes.

This clonotype was counted ten times or more. What it binds is not known. The CDR3 has 14 residues. CDR1 and CDR2 (germline): SQVTM, ANQGSEA. V lost 8 bases to trimming and J lost 8 bases; unmatched junction nucleotides: 15. The clonotype originates from a woman younger than 45 in good health. Material: blood. This chain links TRBV29-1 with TRBJ2-1, with 7 nucleotides matching TRBD1. The CDR3 protein is CSLNHAGQVHEQFF. In DNA form, the CDR3 reads TGCAGCCTGAACCATGCTGGACAGGTTCATGAGCAGTTCTTC.